This T cell receptor beta chain was recovered during a study of T cell clonotyping in hematopoietic cell transplantation. Worth noting for this clone: Its specificity is not known.

Germline V gives CDR1 SGDLS, CDR2 YYNGEE. The CDR3 contains 14 residues. Trimming took 0 bases from V and 7 from J, leaving 10 bases between them. Study-level points and caveats: At the given depth, recipient repertoires were over 95% de novo clonotypes.

The repertoire was sequenced with immunoSEQ multiplex PCR; TCRdb's copy has only in-frame clones and lacks some. The sample comprises 30,000 or so clones, 80% to 95% of which are singletons, and approximately 11% rests with the top ten. The sequence came from a female patient aged 50-59 years who had an allogeneic stem cell transplant from a related donor, so the T cells may come from the graft donor. Some clones in this sample may be carry-over from other donors' samples. The chain joins TRBV9 to TRBJ1-4, with D perhaps TRBD1 (5 bases). Sequenced material: PBMCs, taken 100 days after allogeneic stem cell transplant. CDR3 nucleotide sequence: TGTGCCAGCAGCGTAGTGGCAGGGAGTGAAAAACTGTTTTTT. Translation: CASSVVAGSEKLFF.